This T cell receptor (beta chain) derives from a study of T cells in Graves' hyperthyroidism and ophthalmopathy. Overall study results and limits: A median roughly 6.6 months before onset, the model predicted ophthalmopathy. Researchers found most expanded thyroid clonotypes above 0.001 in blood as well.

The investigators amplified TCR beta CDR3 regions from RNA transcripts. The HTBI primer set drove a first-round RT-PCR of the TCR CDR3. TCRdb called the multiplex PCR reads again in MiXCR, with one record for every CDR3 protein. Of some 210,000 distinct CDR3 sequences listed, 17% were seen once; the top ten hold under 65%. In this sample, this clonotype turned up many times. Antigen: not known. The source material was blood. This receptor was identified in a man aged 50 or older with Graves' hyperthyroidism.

The CDR3 coding sequence is TGTGCCAGCAGTGAGGGGGTTTCCACAGATACGCAGTATTTT. Its translation is CASSEGVSTDTQYF. The chain is built from TRBV2 and TRBJ2-3; perhaps D is TRBD1 or TRBD2 (5 bases each). Germline CDR1 SNHLY, CDR2 FYNNEI. V was cut by 3 bases and J by 2 bases, with 9 bases left in between. This CDR3 spans 14 amino acids.